This T cell receptor beta chain derives from a study of cytomegalovirus exposure and HLA in healthy donors. Study-wide results and caveats: The likely explanation for a cluster of highly shared sequence variants was sequencing artifact.

Trimming cost V 5 bases and J 7 bases; bases outside gene matches: 12. The germline V gene has CDR1 GTSNPN and CDR2 SVGIG (reference sequence). CDR3 length: 15 residues. In the PCR, 60 Vbeta and 13 Jbeta primers were used. Sequencing was performed with immunoSEQ multiplex PCR; in TCRdb, only in-frame clones are kept and a portion is missing. The data contain about 160,000 clones, around three quarters of them singletons. Comment on this clone: Its antigen remains unidentified.

This receptor was identified in a man in his forties in good health and CMV-seronegative. This rearrangement joins TRBV30 to TRBJ2-2; 8 bases align to TRBD2. Sample: PBMCs. This CDR3 is CAWEPYSGRGGELFF. Written as DNA, the CDR3 is TGTGCCTGGGAACCGTACAGCGGGAGAGGCGGGGAGCTGTTTTTT.